The rows below give T cell receptor beta chains drawn from one sample of a study of CD8 T cells in ankylosing spondylitis. TCRdb analysed the 5' RACE reads with MiXCR anew, one entry per CDR3 protein. The data contain 200,000 to 250,000 distinct CDR3 sequences, roughly 10% of them singletons. Sequencing used blood, either unsorted or a sorted T cell fraction (not recorded which). These receptor sequences come from a male donor with ankylosing spondylitis or in good health (not recorded which). The conserved cysteine and the conserved F or W are not part of the CDR3 here.

v_gene,CDR3aa
TRBV29-1,SVVDYPEAF
TRBV24-1,ATSAKGAIRIGEQF
TRBV7-7,ASSLSDSPSNTGELF
TRBV5-1,ASTGVPNTDTQY
TRBV5-1,ARIAGTANTEAF
TRBV7-2,ASSLLGLAGGNEQF
TRBV20-1,SARRRGGADQPQP
TRBV6-5,ASSYPGTALSKETQY
TRBV7-8,ASSLATPGQNIQY
TRBV10-3,AISEQGVAVV
TRBV4-2,ASSQDPGGVSYEQY
TRBV3-1,ASSPTASGGNQPQH
TRBV5-5,ASSFAGTGVYEQY
TRBV5-5,ASRVDGSSYEQY
TRBV2,ASGPRGHEQY
TRBV12-3/TRBV12-4,ASSLGRIGGASDTQY
TRBV20-1,SVVYGANEKLF
TRBV20-1,SARDPGQGNNEQY
TRBV5-1,ASSARQNTEAF
TRBV2,ASSEATSGGLQETQY
TRBV20-1,SARAIFPGGLNEQF
TRBV20-1,SASLGGGEQY
TRBV20-1,SARERASTDTQY
TRBV28,ASSPDGAGAPGAVNEQF
TRBV20-1,SARATGRETQY
TRBV2,ASRVQGNIQY
TRBV12-3/TRBV12-4,ASRSRAFGQPQH
TRBV18,ASLLTVNNEQF
TRBV3-1,ASSPQGNYGYT
TRBV6-2/TRBV6-3,ASSYGGAGSMNTEAF
TRBV29-1,SVVTSGIYNEQF
TRBV12-3/TRBV12-4,ASSPRTAGLSGNTIY
TRBV29-1,SAPSGGIKETQY
TRBV7-2,ASSLGPAGGPGDTQY
TRBV7-2,ASTKKLVTGELF
TRBV20-1,SALTGNIQY
TRBV12-3/TRBV12-4,ASSKRAAGETQY
TRBV3-1,ASSQGQMPQH
TRBV5-1,ASSPPGLAGGTDTQY
TRBV7-2,ASSLSRFQEQF
TRBV30,AWGHSYNEQF
TRBV12-3/TRBV12-4,ASSSIGTQETQY
TRBV5-1,ASSLEGTQSTDTQY
TRBV7-2,ASSPHGTNTEAF
TRBV5-1,ASSLDGYSPLH
TRBV19,ASSKQGFGDTQY
TRBV28,ASSKTVYQETQY
TRBV9,ASSNTGGRNNEQF
TRBV11-2,ASSTSGGHNEQF
TRBV20-1,SARAAAGVRTNEKLF
TRBV3-1,ASRLQGASDEQY
TRBV7-9,ASERGSNYGYT
TRBV7-3,ASSGQGAGELF
TRBV6-2/TRBV6-3,ASSPTSGGPQETQY
TRBV10-3,AIRPPTSGTDTQY
TRBV5-1,ASSMNAEYNEQF
TRBV12-3/TRBV12-4,ASSYGGRGTEAF